These T cell receptor beta chains were read from a single sample in a study of T cell responses to AZD1222 COVID-19 vaccine. Measured with immunoSEQ multiplex PCR; TCRdb has only the in-frame clones, and not every one. The repertoire holds 150,000 to 200,000 clones, with 92% as singletons. Sequencing was performed on peripheral blood, taken on day 0 of MenACWY control vaccination. Receptor source: an adult in good health. Each CDR3 is given with its conserved first and last residue. Clone size is shown for a subset of rows, as once, few, many or a class of expanded clone.

>TRBV19|NA
CASTRQGEPQHF
>TRBV24-1|once
CATSDSVRGGGYTF
>TRBV9|few
CASSVASAGSSYNEQFF
>TRBV5-4|NA
CASSLDRLGPRDNEQFF
>TRBV19|NA
CASRLAGDLYEQFF
>TRBV25-1|NA
CASSDRGLDEKLFF
>TRBV19|NA
CASSLGQSPAAFF
>TRBV9|NA
CASSRQGVTNQPQHF
>TRBV27|NA
CASSLSGAGNTIYF
>TRBV18|NA
CASSQNRANTEAFF
>TRBV4-2|once
CASSLRPGGANEKLFF
>TRBV5-1|NA
CASSSAGGRDTEAFF
>TRBV28|NA
CASRGSNYGYTF
>TRBV2|NA
CASRYQATDTQYF
>TRBV15|NA
CATSRDRAGGTEAFF
>TRBV25-1|NA
CASSPGVYEKLFF
>TRBV25-1|NA
CASSDTTSASWFF
>TRBV10-3|NA
CAISESRLAEGSGANVLTF
>TRBV28|NA
CATPQATRGNTIYF
>TRBV11-3|once
CASSLDGTLGQYF
>TRBV7-8|few
CASRGPAGGSTDTQYF
>TRBV27|NA
CASSMTGDTEAFF
>TRBV7-2|NA
CASSPPGGSLYGYTF